This T cell receptor (beta chain) came from a study of early T cells in non-severe SARS-CoV-2 infection (TCRdb year 2021). In the study overall: Bulk RNA from unsorted whole blood was used for TCR sequencing, so alpha and beta chains could not be paired.

The study was a case-control design nested within a healthcare worker cohort in London, UK, with weekly nasopharyngeal swab PCR tests and blood sampling. Between 23 and 31 March 2020, the week of the UK lockdown, healthcare workers were enrolled and then followed up weekly for as long as 16 weeks. What the research found in general, with its limitations: VDJdb matching was skewed toward anti-spike CD8 responses and likely underestimated virus-specific expansions, missing private and CD4 specificities.

CDR3 length: 15 amino acids, cysteine to phenylalanine. Just CDR3 DNA is preserved here, 45 bases in frame from base 1. V drops 6 bases and J drops 3 bases, leaving 15 bases in between. The method behind the library was 5' RACE. TCRdb records NextSeq 500 as the sequencer. The TCR library protocol attached unique molecular identifiers to individual cDNA molecules to correct for sequencing error and PCR bias. Both TCR alpha and beta chains were sequenced, and tight co-correlation was observed between alpha and beta sequence abundances in each sample. As for the authors' bioinformatics: Decombinator V4 was used to perform V gene, J gene and CDR3 annotation of TCR sequences. Expanded TCRs were defined as changing significantly between any two time points under a Poisson model with p below 0.0001. TCR abundances were normalised to the total number of TCRs sequenced per sample and were expressed as counts per million. TRAV1-2 paired with TRAJ12, TRAJ20 or TRAJ33 defined MAIT TCRs, while TRAV10 paired with TRAJ18 defined iNKT TCRs. VDJdb, accessed 1 November 2021, was searched for CMV, EBV and SARS-CoV-2 annotated TCRs, excluding TCRs annotated for multiple antigens. Starting from the raw public reads, TCRdb applied fastp trimming at Q25, assembled clones with MiXCR and retained in-frame beta chains. Here each entry gathers all rows of one CDR3 protein and keeps the most common genes and DNA. The V and J calls and clone size come from TCRdb's table, not from the authors' own analysis. The sample table shows more than 95,000 distinct CDR3 sequences, and about 15% are seen once. The biggest ten clones account for roughly a fifth of the sample.

This clonotype was picked up a small number of times. This receptor's antigen is unknown. No base qualities exist here, and no much larger clone lies one base off it. This receptor chain uses TRBV12-3 or TRBV12-4 and TRBJ1-3; TRBD1 might be the D gene, on 5 matching bases. Sequences were obtained from whole blood. The clonotype comes from an adult who was a healthcare worker with PCR-confirmed SARS-CoV-2 infection or an uninfected control (not recorded which). The bases are TGTGCCAGCAGCCCCGCTGGGGGACTTGGAAACACCATATATTTT. Protein translation: CASSPAGGLGNTIYF.